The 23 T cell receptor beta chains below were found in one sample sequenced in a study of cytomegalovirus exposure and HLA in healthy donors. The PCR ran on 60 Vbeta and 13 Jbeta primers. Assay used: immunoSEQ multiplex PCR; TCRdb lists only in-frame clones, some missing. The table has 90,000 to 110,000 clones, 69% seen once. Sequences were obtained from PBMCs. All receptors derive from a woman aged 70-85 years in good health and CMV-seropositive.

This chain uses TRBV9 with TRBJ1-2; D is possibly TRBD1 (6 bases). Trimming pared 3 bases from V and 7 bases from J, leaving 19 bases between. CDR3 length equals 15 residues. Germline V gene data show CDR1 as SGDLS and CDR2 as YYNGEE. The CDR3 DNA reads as TGTGCCAGCAGCGCTAACAGGGTATCGGGGGGTGGCTACACCTTC. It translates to CASSANRVSGGGYTF.

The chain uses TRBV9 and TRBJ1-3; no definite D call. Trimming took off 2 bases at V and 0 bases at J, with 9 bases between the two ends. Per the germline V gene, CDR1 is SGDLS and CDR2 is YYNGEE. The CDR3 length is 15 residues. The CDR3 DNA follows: TGTGCCAGCAGCGTCTTATCTAGCTCTGGAAACACCATATATTTT. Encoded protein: CASSVLSSSGNTIYF.

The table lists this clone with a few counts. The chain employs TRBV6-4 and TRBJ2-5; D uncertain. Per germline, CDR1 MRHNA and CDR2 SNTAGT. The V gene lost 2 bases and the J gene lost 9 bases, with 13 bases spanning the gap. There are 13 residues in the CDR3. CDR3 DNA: TGTGCCAGCAGTGACAGTTTTGAGACTTCCCAGTACTTC. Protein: CASSDSFETSQYF.

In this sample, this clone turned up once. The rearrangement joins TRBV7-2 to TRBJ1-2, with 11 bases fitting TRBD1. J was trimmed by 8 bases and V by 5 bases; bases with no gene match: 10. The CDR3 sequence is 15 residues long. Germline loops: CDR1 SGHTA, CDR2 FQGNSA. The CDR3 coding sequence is TGTGCCAGCAGCAACCGGGACAGGGGGGAATGGGGCTACACCTTC. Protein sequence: CASSNRDRGEWGYTF. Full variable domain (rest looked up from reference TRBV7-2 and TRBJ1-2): GAGVSQSPSNKVTEKGKDVELRCDPISGHTALYWYRQSLGQGLEFLIYFQGNSAPDKSGLPSDRFSAERTGGSVSTLTIQRTQQEDSAVYLCASSNRDRGEWGYTFGSGTRLTVV.

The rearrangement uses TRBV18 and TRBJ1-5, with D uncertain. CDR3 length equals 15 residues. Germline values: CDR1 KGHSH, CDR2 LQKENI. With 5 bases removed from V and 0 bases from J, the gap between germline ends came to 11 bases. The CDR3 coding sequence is TGTGCCAGCTCAGTGGCACACGATAGCAATCAGCCCCAGCATTTT. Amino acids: CASSVAHDSNQPQHF.

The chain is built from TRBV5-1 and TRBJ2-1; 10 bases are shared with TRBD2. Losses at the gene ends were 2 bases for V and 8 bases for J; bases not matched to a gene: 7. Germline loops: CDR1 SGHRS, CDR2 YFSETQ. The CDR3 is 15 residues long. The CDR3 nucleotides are TGCGCCAGCAGCTTCCCGGGACTAGCGATTGATGAGCAGTTCTTC. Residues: CASSFPGLAIDEQFF.

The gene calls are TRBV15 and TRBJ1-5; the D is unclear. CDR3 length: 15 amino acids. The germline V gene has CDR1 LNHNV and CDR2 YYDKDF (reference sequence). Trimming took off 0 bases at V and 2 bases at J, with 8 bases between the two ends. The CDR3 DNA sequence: TGTGCCACCAGCAGAGATCTCTTCGGCAATCAGCCCCAGCATTTT. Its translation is CATSRDLFGNQPQHF.

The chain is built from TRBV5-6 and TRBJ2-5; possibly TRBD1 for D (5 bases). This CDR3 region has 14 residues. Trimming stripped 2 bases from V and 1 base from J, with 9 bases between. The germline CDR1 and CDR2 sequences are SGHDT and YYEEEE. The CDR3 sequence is CASSFRTSQETQYF. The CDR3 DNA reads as TGTGCCAGCAGCTTCAGGACAAGCCAAGAGACCCAGTACTTC.

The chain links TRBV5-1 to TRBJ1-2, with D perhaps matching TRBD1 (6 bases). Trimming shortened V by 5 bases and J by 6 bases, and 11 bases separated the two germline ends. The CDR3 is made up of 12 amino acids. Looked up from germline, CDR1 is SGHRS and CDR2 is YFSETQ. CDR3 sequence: CASRKEGDGYTF. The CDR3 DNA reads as TGCGCCAGCAGAAAAGAGGGGGATGGCTACACCTTC. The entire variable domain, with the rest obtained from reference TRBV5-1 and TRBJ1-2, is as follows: KAGVTQTPRYLIKTRGQQVTLSCSPISGHRSVSWYQQTPGQGLQFLFEYFSETQRNKGNFPGRFSGRQFSNSRSEMNVSTLELGDSALYLCASRKEGDGYTFGSGTRLTVV.

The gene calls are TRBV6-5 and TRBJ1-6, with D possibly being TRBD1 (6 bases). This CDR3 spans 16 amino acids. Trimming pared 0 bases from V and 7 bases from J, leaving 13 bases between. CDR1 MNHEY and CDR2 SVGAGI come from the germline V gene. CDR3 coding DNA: TGTGCCAGCAGTTACTCATCGGCAGGGACAAATTCACCCCTCCACTTT. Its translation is CASSYSSAGTNSPLHF.

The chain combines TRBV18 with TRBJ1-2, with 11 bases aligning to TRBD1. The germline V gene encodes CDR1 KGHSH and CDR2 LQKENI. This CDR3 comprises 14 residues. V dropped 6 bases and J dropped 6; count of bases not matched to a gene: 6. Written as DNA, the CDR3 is TGTGCCAGCTCCCAGGGACAGGGGGTAGATGGCTACACCTTC. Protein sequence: CASSQGQGVDGYTF.

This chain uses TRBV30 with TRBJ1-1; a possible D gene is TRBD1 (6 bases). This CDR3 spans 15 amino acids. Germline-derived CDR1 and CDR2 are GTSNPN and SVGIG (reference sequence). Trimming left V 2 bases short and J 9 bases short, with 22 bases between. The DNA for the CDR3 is TGTGCCTGGAGTATATCAGGGGCGATTGGAGGAAAAGCTTTCTTT. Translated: CAWSISGAIGGKAFF.

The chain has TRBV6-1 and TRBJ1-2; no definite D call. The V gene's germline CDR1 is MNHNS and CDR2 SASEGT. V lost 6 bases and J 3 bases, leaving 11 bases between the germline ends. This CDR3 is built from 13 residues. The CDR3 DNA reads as TGTGCCAGCAGAGAGGATATGGACTATGGCTACACCTTC. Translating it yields CASREDMDYGYTF.

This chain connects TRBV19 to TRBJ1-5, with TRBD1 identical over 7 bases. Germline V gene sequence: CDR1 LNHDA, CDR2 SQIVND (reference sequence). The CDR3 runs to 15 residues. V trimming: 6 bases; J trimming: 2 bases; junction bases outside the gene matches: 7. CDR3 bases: TGTGCCAGTAGCCAGGACAGGCGGGGCAATCAGCCCCAGCATTTT. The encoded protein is CASSQDRRGNQPQHF.

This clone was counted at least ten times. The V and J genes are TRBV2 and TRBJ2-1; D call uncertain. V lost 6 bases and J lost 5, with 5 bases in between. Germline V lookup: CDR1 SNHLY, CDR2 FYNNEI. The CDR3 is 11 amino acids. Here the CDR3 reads CASSTNNEQFF. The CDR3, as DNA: TGTGCCAGCAGCACAAACAATGAGCAGTTCTTC.

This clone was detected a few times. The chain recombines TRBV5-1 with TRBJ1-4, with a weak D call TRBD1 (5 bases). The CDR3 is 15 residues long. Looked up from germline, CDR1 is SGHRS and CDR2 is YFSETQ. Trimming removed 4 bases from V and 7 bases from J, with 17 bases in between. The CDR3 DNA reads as TGCGCCAGCAGCAAGAACAGGTTGGTCGGTGAAAAACTGTTTTTT. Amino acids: CASSKNRLVGEKLFF.

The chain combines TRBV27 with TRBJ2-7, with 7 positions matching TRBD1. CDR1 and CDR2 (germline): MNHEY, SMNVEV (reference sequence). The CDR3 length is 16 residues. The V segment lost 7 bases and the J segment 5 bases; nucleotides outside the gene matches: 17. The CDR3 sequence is CASKLVGTATAHEQYF. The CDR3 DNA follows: TGTGCCAGCAAGTTAGTGGGGACAGCCACAGCCCACGAGCAGTACTTC.

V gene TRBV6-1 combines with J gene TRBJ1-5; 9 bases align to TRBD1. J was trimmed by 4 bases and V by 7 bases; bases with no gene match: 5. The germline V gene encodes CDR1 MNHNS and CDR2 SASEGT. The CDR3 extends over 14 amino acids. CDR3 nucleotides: TGTGCCAGCACCTTGGACAGGGGAAATCAGCCCCAGCATTTT. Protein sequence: CASTLDRGNQPQHF.

CDR3: CASSPLGRKPEAFF. Written as DNA, the CDR3 is TGTGCCAGCAGCCCCCTGGGGCGGAAACCTGAAGCTTTCTTT. The rearrangement uses TRBV13 and TRBJ1-1; weak D call: TRBD1 (5 bases). V was trimmed by 5 bases and J by 6 bases, leaving 16 bases between them. CDR1 is PRHDT, CDR2 FYEKMQ, per germline (reference sequence). The CDR3 consists of 14 residues.

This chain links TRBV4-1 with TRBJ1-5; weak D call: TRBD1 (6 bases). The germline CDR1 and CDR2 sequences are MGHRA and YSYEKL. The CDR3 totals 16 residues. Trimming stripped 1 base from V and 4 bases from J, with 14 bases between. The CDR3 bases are TGCGCCAGCAGCCAAGCCTCCGGGACACGAAATCAGCCCCAGCATTTT. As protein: CASSQASGTRNQPQHF.

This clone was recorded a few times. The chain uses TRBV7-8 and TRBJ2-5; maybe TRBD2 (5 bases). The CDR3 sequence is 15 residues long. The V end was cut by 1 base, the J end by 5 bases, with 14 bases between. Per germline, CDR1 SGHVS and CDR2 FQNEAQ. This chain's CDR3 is CASSLGGLLMETQYF. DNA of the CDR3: TGTGCCAGCAGCTTAGGCGGGTTGTTAATGGAGACCCAGTACTTC.

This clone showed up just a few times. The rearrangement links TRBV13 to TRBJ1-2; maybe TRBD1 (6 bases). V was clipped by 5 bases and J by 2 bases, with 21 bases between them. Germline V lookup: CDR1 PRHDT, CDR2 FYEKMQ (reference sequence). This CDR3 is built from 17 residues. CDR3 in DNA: TGTGCCAGCAGCACGCCCCGGACAGCCGTCGAGAACTATGGCTACACCTTC. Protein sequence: CASSTPRTAVENYGYTF.

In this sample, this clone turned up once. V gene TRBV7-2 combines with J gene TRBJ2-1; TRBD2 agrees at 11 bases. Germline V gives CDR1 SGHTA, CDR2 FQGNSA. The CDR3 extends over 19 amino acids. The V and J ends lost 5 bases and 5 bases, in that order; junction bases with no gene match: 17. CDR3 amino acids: CASSPWTSGFSTRHNEQFF. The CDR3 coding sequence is TGTGCCAGCAGCCCTTGGACTAGCGGGTTCTCCACCCGTCACAATGAGCAGTTCTTC.